Following are 11 T cell receptor beta chains from one sample sequenced in a study of radiation and T cells in renal cell carcinoma. The method was immunoSEQ multiplex PCR; TCRdb's version includes in-frame clones alone and lacks a portion of them. The data show just over 15,000 clones, roughly 64% seen once. Treatment defined: 15 Gy SBRT to primary tumor, nephrectomy 4 weeks later. This material consisted of tumor tissue, taken from a patient whose treatment included radiotherapy and nephrectomy. These TCRs come from a woman aged 70-85 years with renal cell carcinoma.

V and J are TRBV21-1 and TRBJ2-4; the table's D call of TRBD2 was not tested on the DNA. TRBV21-1 corresponds to a pseudogene. The CDR3 has 15 amino acids. CDR3 protein: CASSKGTSGSNIQYF. CDR3 bases: TGTGCCAGCAGCAAAGGGACTAGCGGGAGTAACATTCAGTACTTC.

This clone has a handful of counts. The chain has TRBV19 and TRBJ1-1; D gene unclear. The CDR3 sequence is 15 residues long. Trimming pared 3 bases from V and 0 bases from J, leaving 11 bases between. The germline CDR1 and CDR2 sequences are LNHDA and SQIVND (reference sequence). CDR3: CASSISSAMNTEAFF. The CDR3 nucleotides read TGTGCCAGTAGTATCTCGTCAGCAATGAACACTGAAGCTTTCTTT.

The chain combines TRBV29-1 with TRBJ1-1; D unclear. The CDR3 has 13 residues. Between the trimmed V and J ends, which lost 1 base and 1 base, there was a span of 7 bases. Germline loops: CDR1 SQVTM, CDR2 ANQGSEA. Written as DNA, the CDR3 is TGCAGCGTTGAAGTGGTAGAGAACACTGAAGCTTTCTTT. Its protein is CSVEVVENTEAFF. Full variable domain (rest looked up from reference TRBV29-1 and TRBJ1-1): SAVISQKPSRDICQRGTSLTIQCQVDSQVTMMFWYRQQPGQSLTLIATANQGSEATYESGFVIDKFPISRPNLTFSTLTVSNMSPEDSSIYLCSVEVVENTEAFFGQGTRLTVV.

The chain recombines TRBV11-1 with TRBJ2-1; D not certain. This CDR3 is built from 15 residues. The germline V gene has CDR1 SGHAT and CDR2 FQDESV (reference sequence). V lost 5 bases to trimming and J lost 2 bases, with 13 bases between them. CDR3 coding DNA: TGTGCCAGCAGCCACGCAAGCCGCGCCTACAATGAGCAGTTCTTC. This codes for CASSHASRAYNEQFF.

The rearrangement uses TRBV5-1 and TRBJ2-7, with 10 bases aligning to TRBD1. Germline V gene sequence: CDR1 SGHRS, CDR2 YFSETQ. The V segment lost 6 bases and the J segment 3 bases; nucleotides outside the gene matches: 6. CDR3 length equals 14 residues. For the CDR3, the DNA is TGCGCCAGCACACCGGGACAGGGGTTCTACGAGCAGTACTTC. It codes for CASTPGQGFYEQYF.

The CDR3 is CASSRGSGSLVNEQFF. CDR3 in DNA: TGCGCCAGCAGTCGGGGGAGCGGGAGTTTAGTAAATGAGCAGTTCTTC. This chain connects TRBV4-1 to TRBJ2-1; 8 bases are a match to TRBD2. The junction had 14 bases not matched to a gene; V was cut back by 6 bases and J by 7 bases. Germline lookup yields CDR1 MGHRA and CDR2 YSYEKL. The CDR3 is made up of 16 amino acids.

This clone came up many times. CDR3 nucleotides: TGTGCCAGCAGCTTCCAGGGGATTAGCACAGATACGCAGTATTTT. It specifies CASSFQGISTDTQYF. The chain links TRBV7-2 to TRBJ2-3; D is possibly TRBD1 (6 bases). The CDR3 contains 15 residues. V was trimmed by 3 bases and J by 0 bases, leaving 10 bases between them. The germline gives CDR1 SGHTA, CDR2 FQGNSA.

The chain joins TRBV19 to TRBJ1-1; 11 nucleotides agree with TRBD1. V trimming: 5 bases; J trimming: 4 bases; junction bases outside the gene matches: 12. The CDR3 has 17 residues. Germline CDR1 and CDR2: LNHDA and SQIVND (reference sequence). CDR3 protein: CASSSPGQGDFGTEAFF. The CDR3 coding sequence is TGTGCCAGTAGTTCTCCGGGACAGGGGGATTTTGGCACTGAAGCTTTCTTT.

The chain has TRBV6-5 and TRBJ1-2; D may be TRBD1 (6 bases). The CDR3 is 14 residues long. The V and J ends lost 3 bases and 8 bases respectively, with 16 bases between them. CDR1 is MNHEY and CDR2 is SVGAGI in the germline V gene. The DNA of the CDR3 is TGTGCCAGCAGTTATGGGTTCGGGGGCAGCGGCTACACCTTC. This encodes CASSYGFGGSGYTF.

The table lists this clone with a count of one. The chain recombines TRBV7-8 with TRBJ1-2, with TRBD1 as a possible D gene (5 bases). The CDR3 runs 15 residues. Trimming left V 1 base short and J 5 bases short, with 14 bases between. The germline V gene encodes CDR1 SGHVS and CDR2 FQNEAQ. The DNA for the CDR3 is TGTGCCAGCAGCTTAGAGGTGGGGCAGATATATGGCTACACCTTC. This sequence encodes CASSLEVGQIYGYTF.

This clone was observed a handful of times. This chain links TRBV7-9 with TRBJ2-1, with D perhaps matching TRBD2 (5 bases). In germline, CDR1 is SEHNR, CDR2 FQNEAQ (reference sequence). The length of the CDR3 is 13 residues. The V and J ends lost 2 bases and 4 bases respectively, with 6 bases between them. The CDR3 sequence: CASSLSGYNEQFF. In DNA, the CDR3 is TGTGCCAGCAGCTTATCGGGGTACAATGAGCAGTTCTTC.